Listed below are T cell receptor beta chains from one sample, sequenced in a study of cytomegalovirus exposure and HLA in healthy donors. This table comes from immunoSEQ multiplex PCR, and its TCRdb copy is limited to in-frame clones, with some not included. Of roughly 150,000 clones detected, roughly 82% appear once; the ten largest clones hold around 3%. Sequenced material: PBMCs. The source is a woman aged 45-59 years in good health and CMV-seropositive. Both conserved end residues are part of each CDR3. Fields, in order: V gene, clone size, J gene, D gene, CDR3 length, CDR3 protein, CDR3 DNA. D genes are given only for firm matches. Clone size, where shown, is once, few, many, or a class for clones that have expanded.

v_call: TRBV6-1
clone_size: -
j_call: TRBJ2-3
d_call: TRBD2
cdr3_length: 15
cdr3_aa: CASSPRLAIEDTQYF
cdr3_nt: TGTGCCAGCAGTCCACGACTAGCGATCGAAGATACGCAGTATTTT

v_call: TRBV7-9
clone_size: -
j_call: TRBJ2-3
d_call: -
cdr3_length: 10
cdr3_aa: CAPGSDTQYF
cdr3_nt: TGTGCCCCGGGTTCTGATACGCAGTATTTT

v_call: TRBV6-1
clone_size: -
j_call: TRBJ2-2
d_call: TRBD1
cdr3_length: 15
cdr3_aa: CASSRQGIDTGELFF
cdr3_nt: TGTGCCAGCAGTAGACAGGGGATCGACACCGGGGAGCTGTTTTTT

v_call: TRBV2
clone_size: -
j_call: TRBJ1-1
d_call: -
cdr3_length: 14
cdr3_aa: CASSAQGSSTEAFF
cdr3_nt: TGTGCCAGCAGTGCTCAGGGAAGTAGTACTGAAGCTTTCTTT

v_call: TRBV2
clone_size: -
j_call: TRBJ1-1
d_call: -
cdr3_length: 13
cdr3_aa: CASSGEVNTEAFF
cdr3_nt: TGTGCCAGCAGTGGTGAGGTGAACACTGAAGCTTTCTTT

v_call: TRBV5-1
clone_size: once
j_call: TRBJ2-7
d_call: TRBD1
cdr3_length: 13
cdr3_aa: CASSYQQGYEQYF
cdr3_nt: TGCGCCAGCAGCTACCAACAGGGGTACGAGCAGTACTTC

v_call: TRBV28
clone_size: once
j_call: TRBJ1-2
d_call: -
cdr3_length: 15
cdr3_aa: CASSRTGTPIGGYTF
cdr3_nt: TGTGCCAGCAGCCGTACAGGAACCCCTATCGGTGGCTACACCTTC

v_call: TRBV9
clone_size: -
j_call: TRBJ2-5
d_call: -
cdr3_length: 12
cdr3_aa: CASSGGLGEQYF
cdr3_nt: TGTGCCAGCAGCGGGGGGCTGGGGGAGCAGTACTTC

v_call: TRBV5-4
clone_size: -
j_call: TRBJ2-4
d_call: -
cdr3_length: 13
cdr3_aa: CASSLAGENIQYF
cdr3_nt: TGTGCCAGCAGCTTGGCAGGGGAGAACATTCAGTACTTC

v_call: TRBV27
clone_size: -
j_call: TRBJ2-7
d_call: TRBD1
cdr3_length: 14
cdr3_aa: CASSLSSAGGEQYF
cdr3_nt: TGTGCCAGCAGTTTAAGTTCGGCAGGGGGCGAGCAGTACTTC

v_call: TRBV29-1
clone_size: -
j_call: TRBJ1-3
d_call: TRBD1
cdr3_length: 16
cdr3_aa: CSAKQAGGLEGNTIYF
cdr3_nt: TGCAGCGCCAAACAGGCAGGGGGCCTTGAAGGAAACACCATATATTTT

v_call: TRBV28
clone_size: -
j_call: TRBJ2-1
d_call: -
cdr3_length: 13
cdr3_aa: CASSTGFWNEQFF
cdr3_nt: TGTGCCAGCAGCACAGGTTTTTGGAATGAGCAGTTCTTC

v_call: TRBV19
clone_size: -
j_call: TRBJ1-4
d_call: TRBD1
cdr3_length: 15
cdr3_aa: CASSMMTGGSEKLFF
cdr3_nt: TGTGCCAGTAGTATGATGACAGGGGGTAGCGAAAAACTGTTTTTT

v_call: TRBV7-9
clone_size: -
j_call: TRBJ1-5
d_call: TRBD1
cdr3_length: 14
cdr3_aa: CASSQGGGNQPQHF
cdr3_nt: TGTGCCAGCAGTCAAGGGGGCGGGAACCAGCCCCAGCATTTT

v_call: TRBV19
clone_size: -
j_call: TRBJ1-5
d_call: -
cdr3_length: 15
cdr3_aa: CASSMSLNSNQPQHF
cdr3_nt: TGTGCCAGTAGTATGTCCCTGAACTCCAATCAGCCCCAGCATTTT

v_call: TRBV30
clone_size: once
j_call: TRBJ1-2
d_call: TRBD1
cdr3_length: 16
cdr3_aa: CAWRRPGTGGNYGYTF
cdr3_nt: TGTGCCTGGAGGAGACCCGGGACAGGGGGTAACTATGGCTACACCTTC

v_call: TRBV18
clone_size: -
j_call: TRBJ2-6
d_call: -
cdr3_length: 17
cdr3_aa: CASSPYGLGAGANVLTF
cdr3_nt: TGTGCCAGCTCACCATACGGTCTGGGGGCCGGGGCCAACGTCCTGACTTTC

v_call: TRBV6-1
clone_size: once
j_call: TRBJ1-2
d_call: -
cdr3_length: 13
cdr3_aa: CASSELRASGYTF
cdr3_nt: TGTGCCAGCAGTGAACTCAGGGCAAGTGGCTACACCTTC

v_call: TRBV5-1
clone_size: once
j_call: TRBJ2-5
d_call: TRBD2
cdr3_length: 15
cdr3_aa: CASRASGGNQETQYF
cdr3_nt: TGCGCCAGCAGAGCCAGCGGGGGGAACCAAGAGACCCAGTACTTC

v_call: TRBV18
clone_size: -
j_call: TRBJ2-3
d_call: TRBD2
cdr3_length: 19
cdr3_aa: CASSPSRGGRTSRTDTQYF
cdr3_nt: TGTGCCAGCTCACCAAGTCGGGGGGGCCGTACATCCAGGACAGATACGCAGTATTTT

v_call: TRBV18
clone_size: -
j_call: TRBJ2-1
d_call: TRBD1
cdr3_length: 15
cdr3_aa: CASSPPAQGYNEQFF
cdr3_nt: TGTGCCAGCTCACCACCGGCACAGGGGTACAATGAGCAGTTCTTC

v_call: TRBV5-1
clone_size: -
j_call: TRBJ1-2
d_call: -
cdr3_length: 14
cdr3_aa: CASSLAGQTEGYTF
cdr3_nt: TGCGCCAGCAGCTTGGCCGGACAGACTGAGGGCTACACCTTC

v_call: TRBV5-4
clone_size: -
j_call: TRBJ2-7
d_call: TRBD2
cdr3_length: 16
cdr3_aa: CASSQGGAGGFSEQYF
cdr3_nt: TGTGCCAGCAGCCAGGGGGGAGCGGGGGGTTTTTCCGAGCAGTACTTC

v_call: TRBV6-1
clone_size: once
j_call: TRBJ2-7
d_call: -
cdr3_length: 15
cdr3_aa: CASSDITGLSYEQYF
cdr3_nt: TGTGCCAGCAGTGATATAACAGGGCTATCCTACGAGCAGTACTTC

v_call: TRBV2
clone_size: -
j_call: TRBJ1-4
d_call: -
cdr3_length: 17
cdr3_aa: CASSDGRQGSDNEKLFF
cdr3_nt: TGTGCCAGCAGTGATGGCCGTCAGGGGAGTGATAATGAAAAACTGTTTTTT

v_call: TRBV6-5
clone_size: -
j_call: TRBJ2-5
d_call: TRBD2
cdr3_length: 14
cdr3_aa: CASSYSSGGRTQYF
cdr3_nt: TGTGCCAGCAGTTATTCTAGCGGGGGCCGTACCCAGTACTTC

v_call: TRBV7-2
clone_size: once
j_call: TRBJ2-1
d_call: -
cdr3_length: 13
cdr3_aa: CASGPSGNNEQFF
cdr3_nt: TGTGCCAGCGGTCCGAGCGGAAACAATGAGCAGTTCTTC

v_call: TRBV7-6
clone_size: -
j_call: TRBJ2-7
d_call: -
cdr3_length: 13
cdr3_aa: CASSLSLAREQYF
cdr3_nt: TGTGCCAGCAGCTTAAGCCTAGCACGCGAGCAGTACTTC

v_call: TRBV2
clone_size: -
j_call: TRBJ1-2
d_call: -
cdr3_length: 13
cdr3_aa: CARKQGGGHGYTF
cdr3_nt: TGTGCCAGGAAACAAGGGGGAGGGCATGGCTACACCTTC

v_call: TRBV9
clone_size: -
j_call: TRBJ1-3
d_call: -
cdr3_length: 15
cdr3_aa: CASSPTDRAGNTIYF
cdr3_nt: TGTGCCAGCAGCCCTACCGACCGGGCTGGAAACACCATATATTTT

v_call: TRBV2
clone_size: -
j_call: TRBJ1-4
d_call: -
cdr3_length: 14
cdr3_aa: CASSSGGANEKLFF
cdr3_nt: TGTGCCAGCAGTAGCGGGGGTGCTAATGAAAAACTGTTTTTT

v_call: TRBV6-5
clone_size: -
j_call: TRBJ1-3
d_call: -
cdr3_length: 15
cdr3_aa: CASSYSSNSGNTIYF
cdr3_nt: TGTGCCAGCAGTTACTCGTCCAACTCTGGAAACACCATATATTTT

v_call: TRBV29-1
clone_size: -
j_call: TRBJ1-1
d_call: TRBD1
cdr3_length: 12
cdr3_aa: CSAVTGVTEAFF
cdr3_nt: TGCAGCGCCGTAACAGGGGTAACTGAAGCTTTCTTT

v_call: TRBV7-3
clone_size: -
j_call: TRBJ2-3
d_call: TRBD2
cdr3_length: 17
cdr3_aa: CASSTRLAGGSTDTQYF
cdr3_nt: TGTGCCAGCAGCACCCGACTAGCGGGGGGGAGCACAGATACGCAGTATTTT

v_call: TRBV5-1
clone_size: -
j_call: TRBJ1-4
d_call: -
cdr3_length: 15
cdr3_aa: CASSPLTGSNEKLFF
cdr3_nt: TGCGCCAGCAGCCCGTTGACTGGATCTAATGAAAAACTGTTTTTT

v_call: TRBV2
clone_size: few
j_call: TRBJ2-7
d_call: -
cdr3_length: 14
cdr3_aa: CASSEESWLREQYF
cdr3_nt: TGTGCCAGCAGTGAAGAGTCCTGGCTCCGCGAGCAGTACTTC